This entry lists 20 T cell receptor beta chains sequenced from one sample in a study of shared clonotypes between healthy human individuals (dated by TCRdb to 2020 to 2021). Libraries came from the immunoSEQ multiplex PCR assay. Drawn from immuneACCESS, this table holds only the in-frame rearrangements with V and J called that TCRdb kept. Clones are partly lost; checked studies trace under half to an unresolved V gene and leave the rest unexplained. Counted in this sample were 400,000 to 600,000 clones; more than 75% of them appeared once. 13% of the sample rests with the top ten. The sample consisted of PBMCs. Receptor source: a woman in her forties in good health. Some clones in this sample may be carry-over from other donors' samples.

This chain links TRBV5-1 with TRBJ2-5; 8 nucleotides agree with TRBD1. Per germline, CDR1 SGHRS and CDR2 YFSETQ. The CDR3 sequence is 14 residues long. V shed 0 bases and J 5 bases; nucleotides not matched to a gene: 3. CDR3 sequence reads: CASSLAQGEETQYF. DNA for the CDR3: TGCGCCAGCAGCTTGGCACAGGGGGAGGAGACCCAGTACTTC.

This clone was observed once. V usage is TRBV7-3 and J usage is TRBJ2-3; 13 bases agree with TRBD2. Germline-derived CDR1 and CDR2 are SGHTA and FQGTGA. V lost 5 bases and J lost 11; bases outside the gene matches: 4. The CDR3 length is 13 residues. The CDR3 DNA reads TGTGCCAGCAGCCACGGACTAGCGGGAGAGCAGTATTTT. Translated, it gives CASSHGLAGEQYF.

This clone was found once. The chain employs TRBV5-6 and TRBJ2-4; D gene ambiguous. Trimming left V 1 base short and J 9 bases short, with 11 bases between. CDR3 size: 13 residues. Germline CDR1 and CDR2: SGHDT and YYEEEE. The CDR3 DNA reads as TGTGCCAGCAGCTTGAAGGTAGTGGGCATTCAGTACTTC. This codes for CASSLKVVGIQYF.

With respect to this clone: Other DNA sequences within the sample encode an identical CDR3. The CDR3 DNA is TGTGCCAGCAGCTTGGGTGCGAACACCGGGGAGCTGTTTTTT. This encodes CASSLGANTGELFF. The chain recombines TRBV7-3 with TRBJ2-2; D is uncertain. Germline assignment: CDR1 SGHTA and CDR2 FQGTGA. V lost 3 bases and J lost 0, with 5 bases in between. The length of the CDR3 is 14 residues.

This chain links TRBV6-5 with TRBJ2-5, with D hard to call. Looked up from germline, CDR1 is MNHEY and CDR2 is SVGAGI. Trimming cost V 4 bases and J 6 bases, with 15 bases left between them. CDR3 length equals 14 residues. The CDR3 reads CASSCRRPDQTQYF. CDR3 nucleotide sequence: TGTGCCAGCAGTTGCCGCAGACCCGATCAGACCCAGTACTTC.

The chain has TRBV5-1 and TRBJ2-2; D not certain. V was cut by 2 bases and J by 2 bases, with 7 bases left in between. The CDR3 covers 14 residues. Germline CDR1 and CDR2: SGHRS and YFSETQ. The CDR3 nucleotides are TGCGCCAGCAGCTTAAGACCAAACACCGGGGAGCTGTTTTTT. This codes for CASSLRPNTGELFF.

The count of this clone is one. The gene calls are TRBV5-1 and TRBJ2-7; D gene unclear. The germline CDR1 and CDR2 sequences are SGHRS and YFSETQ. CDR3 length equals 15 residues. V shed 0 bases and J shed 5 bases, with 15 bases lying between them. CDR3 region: CASSLDARSNHEQYF. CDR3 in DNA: TGCGCCAGCAGCTTGGACGCCAGATCGAACCACGAGCAGTACTTC.

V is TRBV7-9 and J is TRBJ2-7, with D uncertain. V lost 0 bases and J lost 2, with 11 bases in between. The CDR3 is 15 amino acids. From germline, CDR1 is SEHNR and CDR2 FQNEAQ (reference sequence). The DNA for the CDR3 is TGTGCCAGCAGCTTAGCGCTAGGGCAGGCCTACGAGCAGTACTTC. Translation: CASSLALGQAYEQYF.

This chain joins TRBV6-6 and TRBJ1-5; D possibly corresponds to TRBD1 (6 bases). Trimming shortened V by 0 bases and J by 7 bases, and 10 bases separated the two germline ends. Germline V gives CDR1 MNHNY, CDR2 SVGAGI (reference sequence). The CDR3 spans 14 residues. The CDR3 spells CASSYSRQEQPQHF. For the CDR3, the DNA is TGTGCCAGCAGTTACTCGAGACAGGAGCAGCCCCAGCATTTT.

CDR3 nucleotides: TGTGCCATCAGTGAATTATTTGGGGGACAAGAGACCCAGTACTTC. It yields the protein CAISELFGGQETQYF. The chain combines TRBV10-3 with TRBJ2-5; D assignment may be TRBD1 or TRBD2 (5 bases each). The V gene's germline CDR1 is ENHRY and CDR2 SYGVKD. CDR3 length: 15 residues. V was clipped by 3 bases and J by 2 bases, with 13 bases between them.

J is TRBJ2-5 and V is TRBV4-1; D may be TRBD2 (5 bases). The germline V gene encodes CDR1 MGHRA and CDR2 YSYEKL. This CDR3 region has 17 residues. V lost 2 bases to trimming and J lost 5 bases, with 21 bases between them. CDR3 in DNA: TGCGCCAGCAGCCAATCTGGACTGGTACTGACCTTCGAGACCCAGTACTTC. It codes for CASSQSGLVLTFETQYF.

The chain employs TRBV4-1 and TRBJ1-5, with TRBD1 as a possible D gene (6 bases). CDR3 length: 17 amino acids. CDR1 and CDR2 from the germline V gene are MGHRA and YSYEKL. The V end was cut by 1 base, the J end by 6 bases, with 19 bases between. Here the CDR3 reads CASSQGAIRGLGQPQHF. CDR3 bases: TGCGCCAGCAGCCAAGGAGCGATCCGGGGGCTAGGTCAGCCCCAGCATTTT.

The CDR3 region is CATSVNVLTGELFF. In DNA form, the CDR3 reads TGTGCCACCTCAGTTAATGTCCTGACCGGGGAGCTGTTTTTT. This chain links TRBV14 with TRBJ2-2; no firm D call. The CDR3 is 14 amino acids. CDR1 is SGHDN, CDR2 FVKESK, per germline. Trimming pared 10 bases from V and 5 bases from J, leaving 17 bases between.

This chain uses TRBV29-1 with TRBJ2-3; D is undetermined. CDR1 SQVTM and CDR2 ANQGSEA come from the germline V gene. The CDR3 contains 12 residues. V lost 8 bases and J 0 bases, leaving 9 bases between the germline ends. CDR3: CSLGGSTDTQYF. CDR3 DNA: TGCAGCCTAGGCGGTAGCACAGATACGCAGTATTTT.

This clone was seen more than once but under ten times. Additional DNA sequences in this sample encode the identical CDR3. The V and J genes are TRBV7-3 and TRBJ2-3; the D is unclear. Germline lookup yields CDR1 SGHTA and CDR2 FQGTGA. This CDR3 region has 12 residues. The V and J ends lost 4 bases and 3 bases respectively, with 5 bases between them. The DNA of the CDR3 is TGTGCCAGCAGCTCCTCTACAGATACGCAGTATTTT. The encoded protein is CASSSSTDTQYF.

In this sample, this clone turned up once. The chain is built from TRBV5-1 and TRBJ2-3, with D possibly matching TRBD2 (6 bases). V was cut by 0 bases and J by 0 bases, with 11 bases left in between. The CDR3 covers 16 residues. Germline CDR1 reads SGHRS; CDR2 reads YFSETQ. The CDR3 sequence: CASSLAGAGSTDTQYF. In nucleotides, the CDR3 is TGCGCCAGCAGCTTGGCCGGGGCGGGAAGCACAGATACGCAGTATTTT.

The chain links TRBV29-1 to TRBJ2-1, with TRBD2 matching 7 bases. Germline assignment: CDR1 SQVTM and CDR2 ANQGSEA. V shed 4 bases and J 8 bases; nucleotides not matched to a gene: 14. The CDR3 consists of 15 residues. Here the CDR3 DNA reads TGCAGCGTTGTGCCGTGGGGCGGGAGAGTGTATGAGCAGTTCTTC. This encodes CSVVPWGGRVYEQFF.

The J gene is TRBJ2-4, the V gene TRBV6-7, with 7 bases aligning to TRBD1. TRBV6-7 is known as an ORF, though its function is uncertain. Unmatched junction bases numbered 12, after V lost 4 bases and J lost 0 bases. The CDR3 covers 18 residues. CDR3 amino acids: CASSSGTVTPLAKNIQYF. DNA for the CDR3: TGTGCCAGCAGTTCCGGGACAGTGACACCATTAGCCAAAAACATTCAGTACTTC.

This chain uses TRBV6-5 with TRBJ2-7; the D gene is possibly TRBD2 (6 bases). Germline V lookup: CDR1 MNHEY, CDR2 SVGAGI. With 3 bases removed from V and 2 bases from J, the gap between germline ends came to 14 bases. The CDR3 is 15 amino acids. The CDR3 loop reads CASSYGGDVAYEQYF. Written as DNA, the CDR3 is TGTGCCAGCAGTTATGGAGGGGACGTAGCCTACGAGCAGTACTTC.

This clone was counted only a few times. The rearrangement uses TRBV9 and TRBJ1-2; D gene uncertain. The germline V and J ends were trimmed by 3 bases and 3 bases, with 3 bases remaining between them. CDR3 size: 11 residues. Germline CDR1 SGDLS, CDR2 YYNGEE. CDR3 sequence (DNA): TGTGCCAGCAGCGCTTACTATGGCTACACCTTC. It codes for CASSAYYGYTF.